These 15 T cell receptor beta chains came from one sample sequenced in a study of CXCR4 blockade with PD-1 therapy in pancreatic cancer (dated by TCRdb to between 2017 and 2020). The method behind the library was the immunoSEQ multiplex PCR assay. Held by TCRdb, this immuneACCESS table contains in-frame sequences only and omits some clones. Under half of the omission traces to an unresolved V gene where checked; the cause of the rest is unknown. This sample is represented by under 900 clones; about 30% of them were singletons. The ten top clones hold approximately 14% of the sample. Sequenced: tumor tissue. Receptors were obtained from a human donor with pancreatic ductal adenocarcinoma.

J is TRBJ1-4 and V is TRBV29-1, with no clear D. The V gene's germline CDR1 is SQVTM and CDR2 ANQGSEA. Trimming pared 7 bases from V and 5 bases from J, leaving 14 bases between. The length of the CDR3 is 13 residues. CDR3 bases: TGCAGCGGGAAGAGTTACTTGAATGAAAAACTGTTTTTT. This sequence encodes CSGKSYLNEKLFF.

The chain combines TRBV19 with TRBJ1-5, with D unresolved. The CDR3 contains 13 residues. CDR1 and CDR2 from the germline V gene are LNHDA and SQIVND (reference sequence). Trimming took off 6 bases at V and 7 bases at J, with 13 bases between the two ends. The CDR3 nucleotides read TGTGCCAGTAGCCGGGGAAAAGGGCAGCCCCAGCATTTT. Translation gives CASSRGKGQPQHF.

This clone has more than one count but fewer than ten. The gene calls are TRBV11-3 and TRBJ2-3; D may be TRBD2 (6 bases). This CDR3 is built from 15 residues. Trimming left V 0 bases short and J 0 bases short, with 7 bases between. Per germline, CDR1 SGHNT and CDR2 YENEEA. CDR3 DNA: TGTGCCAGCAGCTTAGAGAGCGGGAGCACAGATACGCAGTATTTT. Protein product: CASSLESGSTDTQYF.

This clone appeared a few times. The rearrangement uses TRBV5-1 and TRBJ1-6, with D tentatively TRBD1 (6 bases). The CDR3 runs to 16 residues. Per germline, CDR1 SGHRS and CDR2 YFSETQ. V dropped 4 bases and J dropped 0 bases, with 11 bases sitting between them. CDR3 coding DNA: TGCGCCAGCAGCCCGACAGGTAGCTCCTATAATTCACCCCTCCACTTT. Translation gives CASSPTGSSYNSPLHF.

A few counts support this clone. V usage is TRBV6-8 and J usage is TRBJ2-1, with TRBD2 matching over 7 bases. Trimming cost V 2 bases and J 13 bases; bases outside gene matches: 11. CDR1 and CDR2 (germline): MNHGY, SAAAGT. The CDR3 is 14 amino acids. The CDR3 here is CASSYLVGGFLQFF. The CDR3 DNA follows: TGTGCCAGCAGTTACCTCGTGGGGGGGTTCCTTCAGTTCTTC.

This chain connects TRBV15 to TRBJ2-1, with 8 bases that match TRBD2. This CDR3 is built from 19 residues. V dropped 0 bases and J dropped 0; count of bases not matched to a gene: 10. Germline CDR1 reads LNHNV; CDR2 reads YYDKDF (reference sequence). As DNA, the CDR3 is TGTGCCACCAGCAGAGATTTACTAGCGGCCACGAGCTCCTACAATGAGCAGTTCTTC. Encoded protein: CATSRDLLAATSSYNEQFF. The full variable domain, rest sourced from reference TRBV15 and TRBJ2-1, is DAMVIQNPRYQVTQFGKPVTLSCSQTLNHNVMYWYQQKSSQAPKLLFHYYDKDFNNEADTPDNFQSRRPNTSFCFLDIRSPGLGDTAMYLCATSRDLLAATSSYNEQFFGPGTRLTVL.

This clone was detected only a few times. The chain joins TRBV1 to TRBJ2-7; the DNA was not used to check the table's D call, TRBD2. TRBV1 is marked as a pseudogene. The CDR3 totals 18 residues. CDR3 bases: TGCGCCAGCAGCCAAGATCGTGTTAGCGGGGACCCCTCCTACGAGCAGTACTTC. This encodes CASSQDRVSGDPSYEQYF.

Notes on this clone: The read includes an ambiguous or uncalled nucleotide; its amino acid is shown as X. The chain carries TRBV28 and TRBJ2-7; D might be TRBD2 (6 bases). Germline values: CDR1 MDHEN, CDR2 SYDVKM. This CDR3 has 13 amino acids. With 5 bases removed from V and 7 bases from J, the gap between germline ends came to 15 bases. The CDR3 DNA follows: TGTGCCAGCAGTCCYGGGCGGGGTGTTGAGCAGTACTTC. Protein sequence: CASSXGRGVEQYF. The whole CDR3 protein reads CASSPGRGVEQYF.

The chain has TRBV6-8 and TRBJ2-7; either TRBD1 or TRBD2 may fit D (5 bases each). Trimming left V 5 bases short and J 0 bases short, with 14 bases between. Germline V gene data show CDR1 as MNHGY and CDR2 as SAAAGT. The CDR3 consists of 15 residues. Written as DNA, the CDR3 is TGTGCCAGCAGTGATACGGGACGGACCTCCTACGAGCAGTACTTC. Protein sequence: CASSDTGRTSYEQYF.

In this sample, this clone is large. The chain combines TRBV6-8 with TRBJ1-1; D uncertain. CDR1 MNHGY and CDR2 SAAAGT come from the germline V gene. The CDR3 runs 12 residues. Deletions cut 5 bases from V and 0 bases from J, with 4 bases between. The CDR3 region is CASSRMNTEAFF. The CDR3 nucleotides are TGTGCCAGCAGTCGAATGAACACTGAAGCTTTCTTT.

DNA for the CDR3: TGTGCCAGTAGCCTATTTGAGGGTAGCAATCAGCCCCAGCATTTT. Its protein product is CASSLFEGSNQPQHF. The J gene is TRBJ1-5, the V gene TRBV19; no clear D gene. This CDR3 region has 15 residues. The V and J ends lost 6 bases and 0 bases respectively, with 12 bases between them. In germline, CDR1 is LNHDA, CDR2 SQIVND (reference sequence).

This clone counts as medium-sized. The J gene is TRBJ1-2, the V gene TRBV4-1; D is unresolved. This CDR3 has 14 residues. From germline, CDR1 is MGHRA and CDR2 YSYEKL. Trimming removed 0 bases at V and 4 bases at J, with 9 bases between. The CDR3 region is CASSQDLGGYGYTF. The CDR3 DNA reads TGCGCCAGCAGCCAAGATCTAGGCGGCTATGGCTACACCTTC.

This chain joins TRBV23-1 and TRBJ2-7; 7 nucleotides align to TRBD1. TRBV23-1 is placed among ORFs of uncertain function. This CDR3 has 14 amino acids. V lost 6 bases, J lost 6 bases, and 11 bases stayed unmatched. The CDR3 region is CASSLIRDSAEQYF. For the CDR3, the DNA is TGCGCCAGCAGCTTGATTCGGGACAGTGCCGAGCAGTACTTC.

Within the sample, this clone is large (0.1 to 1%). This sequence joins TRBV11-3 and TRBJ2-7; D possibly corresponds to TRBD2 (6 bases). Germline loops: CDR1 SGHNT, CDR2 YENEEA. This CDR3 is 15 amino acids long. V shed 4 bases and J shed 5 bases, with 18 bases lying between them. The chain's CDR3 is CASSSRRGYWDEQYF. The CDR3 region has the DNA TGTGCCAGCAGCTCGCGGAGGGGTTACTGGGACGAGCAGTACTTC.

This clone was observed a handful of times. The chain has TRBV28 and TRBJ2-5; 7 nucleotides align to TRBD2. Trimming removed 4 bases from V and 4 bases from J; junction bases left unmatched: 6. Germline CDR1 is MDHEN and CDR2 is SYDVKM. This CDR3 region has 14 residues. CDR3 residues: CASSSPGRGETQYF. DNA of the CDR3: TGTGCCAGCAGTTCCCCAGGGAGGGGAGAGACCCAGTACTTC.